Presented here are 7 T cell receptor beta chains from one specimen sequenced in a study of T cell changes during pregnancy in multiple sclerosis. Produced via immunoSEQ multiplex PCR; TCRdb's table is partial and in-frame only. The sample lists approximately 88,000 clones; over 80% were seen once. This sample comprised peripheral blood, obtained in the first trimester of pregnancy. The receptors were gathered from a female donor with multiple sclerosis, enrolled in a pregnancy study.

The table lists this clone with a few counts. V gene TRBV6-4 combines with J gene TRBJ2-1; 11 bases agree with TRBD2. The germline V gene encodes CDR1 MRHNA and CDR2 SNTAGT. J was trimmed by 8 bases and V by 4 bases; bases with no gene match: 7. The CDR3 loop spans 15 amino acids. The CDR3 sequence: CASSVVSGGADEQFF. The CDR3 nucleotides are TGTGCCAGCAGTGTCGTTAGCGGGGGGGCGGATGAGCAGTTCTTC.

The chain combines TRBV5-4 with TRBJ1-1, with a possible D match to TRBD1 (5 bases). V was clipped by 3 bases and J by 2 bases, with 17 bases between them. The CDR3 has 16 residues. Per germline, CDR1 SGHNT and CDR2 YYREEE (reference sequence). CDR3 in amino acids: CASSSAPRGPNTEAFF. CDR3 sequence (DNA): TGTGCCAGCAGCTCCGCCCCAAGGGGCCCCAACACTGAAGCTTTCTTT.

This chain links TRBV6-5 with TRBJ1-6, with D unclear. CDR1 is MNHEY and CDR2 is SVGAGI in the germline V gene. This CDR3 is 13 amino acids long. The V end lost 7 bases, the J end lost 17 bases, and 21 bases lay between the germline ends. The CDR3 reads CASTWREGHHIHF. CDR3 bases: TGTGCCAGCACCTGGCGCGAGGGCCATCATATCCACTTT.

J is TRBJ1-4 and V is TRBV6-1, with D perhaps TRBD1 (6 bases). Between the trimmed V and J ends, which lost 7 bases and 10 bases, there was a span of 19 bases. The CDR3 contains 14 residues. Germline CDR1 MNHNS, CDR2 SASEGT. CDR3 nucleotides: TGTGCCAGCACGGCAGGGGATGCGTATGGAAAACTGTTTTTT. Amino acid sequence: CASTAGDAYGKLFF.

The chain joins TRBV12-5 to TRBJ1-2; TRBD1 matches 7 bases. CDR1 LGHNT and CDR2 FRNRAP come from the germline V gene. V shed 4 bases, J shed 4 bases, and the junction held 12 bases outside the gene matches. The CDR3 loop spans 16 amino acids. Here the CDR3 reads CASGSDRATLFYGYTF. The CDR3, as DNA: TGTGCTAGTGGTTCAGACAGGGCAACTCTATTCTATGGCTACACCTTC.

This chain connects TRBV9 to TRBJ2-5; the D gene is possibly TRBD1 (7 bases). This CDR3 has 14 amino acids. Looked up from germline, CDR1 is SGDLS and CDR2 is YYNGEE. The V end was cut by 4 bases, the J end by 3 bases, with 13 bases between. The CDR3 here is CASSQEGAKETQYF. CDR3 sequence (DNA): TGTGCCAGCAGCCAGGAGGGGGCGAAAGAGACCCAGTACTTC.

The V and J genes are TRBV10-2 and TRBJ1-1, with D perhaps matching TRBD1 (5 bases). V was pared by 10 bases and J by 5 bases, with 14 bases between. The germline gives CDR1 WSHSY, CDR2 SAAADI. This CDR3 spans 12 amino acids. The CDR3 region has the DNA TGCGCCACCGCGTACGGGGGTACTGAAGCTTTCTTT. Translated, it gives CATAYGGTEAFF.